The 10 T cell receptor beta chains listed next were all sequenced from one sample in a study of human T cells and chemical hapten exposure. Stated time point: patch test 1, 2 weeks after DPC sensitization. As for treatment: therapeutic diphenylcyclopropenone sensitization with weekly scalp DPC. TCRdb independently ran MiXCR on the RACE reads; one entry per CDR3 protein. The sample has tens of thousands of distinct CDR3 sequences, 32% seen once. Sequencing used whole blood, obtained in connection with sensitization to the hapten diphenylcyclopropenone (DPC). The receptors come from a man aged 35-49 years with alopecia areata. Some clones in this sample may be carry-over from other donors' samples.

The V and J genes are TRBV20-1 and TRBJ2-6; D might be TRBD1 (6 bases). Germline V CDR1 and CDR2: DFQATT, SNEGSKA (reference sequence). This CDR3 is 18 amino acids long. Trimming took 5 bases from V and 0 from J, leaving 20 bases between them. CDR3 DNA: TGCAGTGCTTGGGGGCTGGGTGGGGCAGGCTCTGGGGCCAACGTCCTGACTTTC. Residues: CSAWGLGGAGSGANVLTF.

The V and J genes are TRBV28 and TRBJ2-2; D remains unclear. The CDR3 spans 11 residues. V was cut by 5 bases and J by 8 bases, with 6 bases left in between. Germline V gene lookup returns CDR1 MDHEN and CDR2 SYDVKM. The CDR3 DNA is TGTGCCAGCAGTGTAAGAGGGGAGCTGTTTTTT. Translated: CASSVRGELFF.

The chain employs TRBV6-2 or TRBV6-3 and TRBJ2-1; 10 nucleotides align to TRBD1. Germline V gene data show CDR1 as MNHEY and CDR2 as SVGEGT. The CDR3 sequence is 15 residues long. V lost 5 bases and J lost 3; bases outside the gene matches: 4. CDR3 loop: CASSRGTGVYNEQFF. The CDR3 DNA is TGTGCCAGCAGTCGTGGGACAGGGGTCTACAATGAGCAGTTCTTC.

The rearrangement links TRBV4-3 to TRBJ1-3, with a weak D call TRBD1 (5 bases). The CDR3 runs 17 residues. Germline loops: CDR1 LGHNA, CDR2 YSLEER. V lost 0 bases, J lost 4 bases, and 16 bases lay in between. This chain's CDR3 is CASSQERGNGRGNTIYF. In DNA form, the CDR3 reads TGCGCCAGCAGCCAAGAAAGGGGTAACGGGCGAGGAAACACCATATATTTT.

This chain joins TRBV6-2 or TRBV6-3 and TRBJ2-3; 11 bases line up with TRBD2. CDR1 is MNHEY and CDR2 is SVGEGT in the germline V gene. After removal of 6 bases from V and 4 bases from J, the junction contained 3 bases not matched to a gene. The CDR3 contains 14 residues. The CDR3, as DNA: TGTGCCAGCAGACTAGCGGGAGTCCCAGATACGCAGTATTTT. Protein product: CASRLAGVPDTQYF.

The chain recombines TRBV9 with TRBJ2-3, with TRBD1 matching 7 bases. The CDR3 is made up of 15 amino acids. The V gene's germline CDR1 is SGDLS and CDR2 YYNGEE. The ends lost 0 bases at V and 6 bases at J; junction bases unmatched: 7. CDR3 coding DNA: TGTGCCAGCAGCGTAGCTGGGACAGTGGGGGATACGCAGTATTTT. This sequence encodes CASSVAGTVGDTQYF.

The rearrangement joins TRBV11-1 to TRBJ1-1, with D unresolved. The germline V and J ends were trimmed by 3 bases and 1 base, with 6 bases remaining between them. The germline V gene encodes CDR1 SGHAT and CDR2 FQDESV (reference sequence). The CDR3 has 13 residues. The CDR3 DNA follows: TGTGCCAGCAGCTTGAAAGGGAACACTGAAGCTTTCTTT. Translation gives CASSLKGNTEAFF.

CDR3 DNA: TGTGCCAGCAGCGCGACGTCCATGAACACTGAAGCTTTCTTT. It translates to CASSATSMNTEAFF. This chain joins TRBV9 and TRBJ1-1; D not certain. Trimming pared 3 bases from V and 0 bases from J, leaving 9 bases between. From germline, CDR1 is SGDLS and CDR2 YYNGEE. The CDR3 length is 14 residues.

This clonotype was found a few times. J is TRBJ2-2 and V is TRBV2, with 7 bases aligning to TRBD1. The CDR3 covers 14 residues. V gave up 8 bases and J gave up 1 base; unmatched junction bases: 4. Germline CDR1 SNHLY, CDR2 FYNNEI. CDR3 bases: TGTGCCAGCCTCCGGGACAGGAACACCGGGGAGCTGTTTTTT. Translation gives CASLRDRNTGELFF. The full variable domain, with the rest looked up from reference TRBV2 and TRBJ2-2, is EPEVTQTPSHQVTQMGQEVILRCVPISNHLYFYWYRQILGQKVEFLVSFYNNEISEKSEIFDDQFSVERPDGSNFTLKIRSTKLEDSAMYFCASLRDRNTGELFFGEGSRLTVL.

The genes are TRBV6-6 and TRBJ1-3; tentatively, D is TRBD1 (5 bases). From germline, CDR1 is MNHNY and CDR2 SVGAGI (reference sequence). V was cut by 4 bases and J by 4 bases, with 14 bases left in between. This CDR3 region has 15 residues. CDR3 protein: CASSFAGGTGNTIYF. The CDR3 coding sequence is TGTGCCAGCAGTTTCGCGGGGGGAACAGGAAACACCATATATTTT.